One sample yielded the 30 T cell receptor beta chains listed below, sequenced in a study of identical twins. Via MiXCR, TCRdb re-called the 5' RACE reads, giving one row per CDR3 protein. The data show 310,000 or so distinct CDR3 sequences, 7.5% to 9.5% seen once. A further study also used this sample, focusing on yellow fever vaccine responses in identical twins.

Material for sequencing was CD8+ T cells sorted from blood. Every receptor here comes from a woman aged 18-29 years in good health.

This clonotype has ten or more counts. This CDR3 is CASREAPDIYNEQFF. The DNA for the CDR3 is TGCGCCAGCAGGGAGGCGCCGGATATCTACAATGAGCAGTTCTTC. V and J are TRBV5-1 and TRBJ2-1; D is perhaps TRBD2 (5 bases). This CDR3 spans 15 amino acids. CDR1 SGHRS and CDR2 YFSETQ come from the germline V gene. Trimming removed 5 bases at V and 3 bases at J, with 15 bases between.

This clonotype was picked up many times. The chain employs TRBV7-9 and TRBJ2-5; 8 nucleotides agree with TRBD1. The CDR3 has 14 amino acids. Germline V gene data show CDR1 as SEHNR and CDR2 as FQNEAQ (reference sequence). Losses at the gene ends were 7 bases for V and 5 bases for J; bases not matched to a gene: 9. CDR3 region: CASTESTGVETQYF. CDR3 in DNA: TGTGCCAGCACAGAATCGACAGGGGTCGAGACCCAGTACTTC.

The CDR3 nucleotides read TGTGCCAGCCGACTAGTAGGGGGCACAGATACGCAGTATTTT. Protein sequence: CASRLVGGTDTQYF. V and J are TRBV27 and TRBJ2-3; possibly TRBD2 for D (6 bases). This CDR3 is built from 14 residues. Per germline, CDR1 MNHEY and CDR2 SMNVEV (reference sequence). The V end lost 8 bases, the J end lost 1 base, and 13 bases lay between the germline ends.

The chain combines TRBV27 with TRBJ2-7, with 9 bases identical to TRBD2. This CDR3 is built from 14 residues. Germline V gives CDR1 MNHEY, CDR2 SMNVEV (reference sequence). The trim removed 2 bases at V and 4 bases at J, leaving 3 bases unmatched. The CDR3 here is CASSLAGGRYEQYF. In DNA form, the CDR3 reads TGTGCCAGCAGTTTAGCGGGGGGGCGTTACGAGCAGTACTTC.

The rearrangement uses TRBV27 and TRBJ2-3; D call uncertain. The CDR3 is 13 residues long. Germline lookup yields CDR1 MNHEY and CDR2 SMNVEV (reference sequence). V was pared by 0 bases and J by 2 bases, with 3 bases between. The CDR3 spells CASSLSYTDTQYF. The CDR3 DNA follows: TGTGCCAGCAGTTTATCATACACAGATACGCAGTATTTT.

This clonotype was recorded a few times. The CDR3 region is CASSMDASYEQYF. CDR3 sequence (DNA): TGTGCCAGCAGTATGGACGCCTCCTACGAGCAGTACTTC. V and J are TRBV27 and TRBJ2-7; unclear D gene. Per germline, CDR1 MNHEY and CDR2 SMNVEV (reference sequence). The CDR3 length is 13 residues. With 5 bases removed from V and 0 bases from J, the gap between germline ends came to 8 bases.

This clonotype was recorded at least ten times. The chain carries TRBV7-9 and TRBJ2-1, with TRBD2 identical over 8 bases. The J segment lost 7 bases and the V segment lost 5 bases, leaving 13 bases of the junction unmatched. CDR3 length: 16 residues. Looked up from germline, CDR1 is SEHNR and CDR2 is FQNEAQ (reference sequence). CDR3 residues: CASSPPQIAGKNEQFF. The CDR3 DNA reads as TGTGCCAGCAGCCCCCCCCAGATAGCGGGAAAAAATGAGCAGTTCTTC. The entire variable domain, with the rest obtained from reference TRBV7-9 and TRBJ2-1, is as follows: DTGVSQNPRHKITKRGQNVTFRCDPISEHNRLYWYRQTLGQGPEFLTYFQNEAQLEKSRLLSDRFSAERPKGSFSTLEIQRTEQGDSAMYLCASSPPQIAGKNEQFFGPGTRLTVL.

This clonotype was found a few times. At one end the junction does not follow the germline gene, possibly because of a read error. The chain's CDR3 is CASSLGRGYGNNEQFF. Written as DNA, the CDR3 is TGTGCTAGCAGCTTAGGAAGGGGGTACGGAAACAATGAGCAGTTCTTC. The chain carries TRBV7-7 and TRBJ2-1; tentatively, D is TRBD1 (6 bases). CDR1 SSHAT and CDR2 FNYEAQ come from the germline V gene (reference sequence). The CDR3 contains 16 residues.

There are a few counts of this clonotype. The chain has TRBV6-5 and TRBJ2-2; D is unresolved. The germline V and J ends were trimmed by 0 bases and 4 bases, with 3 bases remaining between them. The germline CDR1 and CDR2 sequences are MNHEY and SVGAGI. The CDR3 runs to 13 residues. CDR3 DNA: TGTGCCAGCAGTTACTCTACCACCGGGGAGCTGTTTTTT. Amino acid sequence: CASSYSTTGELFF.

In this sample, this clonotype turned up a few times. V gene TRBV5-1 combines with J gene TRBJ2-5; possibly TRBD1 or TRBD2 for D (5 bases each). Germline V gene lookup returns CDR1 SGHRS and CDR2 YFSETQ. Deletions cut 5 bases from V and 2 bases from J, with 10 bases between. This CDR3 region has 13 residues. DNA of the CDR3: TGCGCCAGCAGGGGGGAGAGTCAAGAGACCCAGTACTTC. Amino acid sequence: CASRGESQETQYF.

The chain combines TRBV20-1 with TRBJ2-3; no clear D. Germline V gene sequence: CDR1 DFQATT, CDR2 SNEGSKA (reference sequence). Trimming cost V 0 bases and J 7 bases, with 14 bases left between them. The CDR3 length is 14 residues. CDR3 bases: TGCAGTGCTAGAGATCGGATAAGGCTGAATACGCAGTATTTT. This encodes CSARDRIRLNTQYF.

This clonotype was recorded many times. The rearrangement joins TRBV20-1 to TRBJ2-2, with 7 bases that match TRBD2. Germline CDR1 reads DFQATT; CDR2 reads SNEGSKA (reference sequence). The CDR3 is made up of 15 amino acids. V dropped 1 base and J dropped 1; count of bases not matched to a gene: 3. The CDR3 here is CSARAERENTGELFF. CDR3 coding DNA: TGCAGTGCTAGAGCTGAGCGGGAGAACACCGGGGAGCTGTTTTTT.

J is TRBJ2-7 and V is TRBV6-1; 8 bases map to TRBD1. The trim removed 1 base at V and 4 bases at J, leaving 15 bases unmatched. The CDR3 sequence is 18 residues long. CDR1 is MNHNS, CDR2 SASEGT, per germline. As DNA, the CDR3 is TGTGCCAGCAGTGAAGATCGGTGGGCGGACAGGGTGGGGTACGAGCAGTACTTC. Translating gives CASSEDRWADRVGYEQYF.

This clonotype was counted a few times. This sequence joins TRBV6-5 and TRBJ2-1; tentative D call: TRBD1 (5 bases). V lost 2 bases and J lost 7, with 12 bases in between. CDR1 and CDR2 from the germline V gene are MNHEY and SVGAGI. The length of the CDR3 is 14 residues. The CDR3 sequence: CASSYQGWVNEQFF. The DNA for the CDR3 is TGTGCCAGCAGTTACCAGGGCTGGGTGAATGAGCAGTTCTTC.

J is TRBJ2-7 and V is TRBV11-2; 8 bases fit TRBD1. Germline V gene data show CDR1 as SGHAT and CDR2 as FQNNGV. The length of the CDR3 is 15 residues. V dropped 3 bases and J dropped 7; count of bases not matched to a gene: 11. The CDR3 is CASSFLQGVSGEQYF. CDR3 nucleotides: TGTGCCAGCAGCTTTCTACAGGGGGTGTCGGGAGAGCAGTACTTC.

The V call is TRBV28, the J call TRBJ2-7, with 8 nucleotides matching TRBD1. Germline CDR1 reads MDHEN; CDR2 reads SYDVKM. There are 16 residues in the CDR3. V trimming: 2 bases; J trimming: 7 bases; junction bases outside the gene matches: 13. The CDR3 region is CASSLEFGTGLREQYF. CDR3 sequence (DNA): TGTGCCAGCAGTTTAGAGTTCGGGACAGGACTGAGGGAGCAGTACTTC.

This clonotype was seen more than once but under ten times. The rearrangement uses TRBV19 and TRBJ2-2; D is unclear. This CDR3 contains 13 residues. Germline CDR1 is LNHDA and CDR2 is SQIVND (reference sequence). Deletions cut 7 bases from V and 4 bases from J, with 10 bases between. In DNA, the CDR3 is TGTGCCAGTACTTTTGTCCGCACCGGGGAGCTGTTTTTT. Protein sequence: CASTFVRTGELFF.

This clonotype has a count of ten or more. The gene calls are TRBV3-1 and TRBJ2-3; tentatively, D is TRBD2 (7 bases). Germline loops: CDR1 LGHDT, CDR2 YNNKEL (reference sequence). The CDR3 has 16 residues. Deletions cut 8 bases from V and 0 bases from J, with 18 bases between. The CDR3 region has the DNA TGTGCCAGCGCCCCGCCGGGGGGCCCCAGCACAGATACGCAGTATTTT. Protein: CASAPPGGPSTDTQYF.

This clonotype was detected once. This chain connects TRBV7-8 to TRBJ2-3; tentatively, D is TRBD1 or TRBD2 (5 bases each). CDR3 length: 16 amino acids. Germline-derived CDR1 and CDR2 are SGHVS and FQNEAQ. The V and J ends lost 5 bases and 2 bases respectively, with 17 bases between them. Here the CDR3 reads CASSPNWDGYTDTQYF. The CDR3 DNA is TGTGCCAGCAGCCCGAACTGGGACGGTTACACAGATACGCAGTATTTT.

This clonotype has only a few counts. V and J are TRBV4-2 and TRBJ1-5; D is ambiguous. V was clipped by 0 bases and J by 0 bases, with 9 bases between them. Looked up from germline, CDR1 is LGHNA and CDR2 is YNFKEQ. This CDR3 comprises 16 residues. CDR3 DNA: TGTGCCAGCAGCCAAGACCCCGTCTTTAGCAATCAGCCCCAGCATTTT. Protein sequence: CASSQDPVFSNQPQHF.

This clonotype has ten or more counts. The V gene is TRBV3-1, the J gene TRBJ2-1, with 7 nucleotides matching TRBD2. The CDR3 extends over 14 amino acids. V lost 6 bases to trimming and J lost 9 bases; unmatched junction nucleotides: 11. The germline CDR1 and CDR2 sequences are LGHDT and YNNKEL (reference sequence). CDR3 protein: CASSPWAGVSEQFF. For the CDR3, the DNA is TGTGCCAGCAGTCCTTGGGCGGGAGTTAGTGAGCAGTTCTTC.

This clonotype occurred a few times. This chain links TRBV29-1 with TRBJ2-7; possibly TRBD1 for D (5 bases). The V end was cut by 7 bases, the J end by 3 bases, with 10 bases between. Germline lookup yields CDR1 SQVTM and CDR2 ANQGSEA. The CDR3 has 11 residues. The CDR3 nucleotides are TGCAGCGGGATCGACAGCTACGAGCAGTACTTC. Translation: CSGIDSYEQYF.

About this clonotype itself: One end of the junction varies from germline; a read error may be responsible. V is TRBV29-1 and J is TRBJ2-7, with D tentatively TRBD2 (5 bases). The CDR3 extends over 12 amino acids. The germline V gene has CDR1 SQVTM and CDR2 ANQGSEA. DNA of the CDR3: TGCAGCGTTGTAGGTGCAGACTACGAGCAGTGCTTC. Its protein is CSVVGADYEQCF.

The V and J genes are TRBV7-9 and TRBJ1-1; tentative D call: TRBD1 (6 bases). V lost 8 bases, J lost 1 base, and 14 bases lay in between. This CDR3 has 14 residues. Germline V gives CDR1 SEHNR, CDR2 FQNEAQ (reference sequence). The CDR3 DNA reads TGTGCCAGCTCCGACAGGAATAAGAACACTGAAGCTTTCTTT. As protein: CASSDRNKNTEAFF.

This clonotype turned up a few times. V and J are TRBV7-6 and TRBJ2-1; TRBD2 is a possible D gene (6 bases). Germline CDR1 is SGHVS and CDR2 is FNYEAQ. This CDR3 spans 16 amino acids. V was clipped by 4 bases and J by 6 bases, with 19 bases between them. The CDR3: CASSSTRGVNSNEQFF. In nucleotides, the CDR3 is TGTGCCAGCAGCTCTACCCGCGGGGTAAATTCCAATGAGCAGTTCTTC.

The gene calls are TRBV6-5 and TRBJ2-7; TRBD2 is a possible D gene (5 bases). CDR3 size: 15 residues. The V end was cut by 0 bases, the J end by 0 bases, with 9 bases between. Germline V lookup: CDR1 MNHEY, CDR2 SVGAGI. The CDR3 protein is CASSYSTGISYEQYF. The CDR3 region has the DNA TGTGCCAGCAGTTACTCTACCGGGATCTCCTACGAGCAGTACTTC.

This clonotype was picked up many times. J is TRBJ2-1 and V is TRBV9; D uncertain. Trimming took off 4 bases at V and 8 bases at J, with 13 bases between the two ends. This CDR3 is 13 amino acids long. Germline V CDR1 and CDR2: SGDLS, YYNGEE. The CDR3 here is CASSPTPSDEQFF. CDR3 nucleotides: TGTGCCAGCAGCCCCACCCCAAGCGATGAGCAGTTCTTC. The complete variable domain, with remaining parts taken from reference TRBV9 and TRBJ2-1, reads DSGVTQTPKHLITATGQRVTLRCSPRSGDLSVYWYQQSLDQGLQFLIQYYNGEERAKGNILERFSAQQFPDLHSELNLSSLELGDSALYFCASSPTPSDEQFFGPGTRLTVL.

A few counts support this clonotype. The chain couples TRBV10-2 to TRBJ2-5; D is uncertain. With 6 bases removed from V and 4 bases from J, the gap between germline ends came to 12 bases. The V gene's germline CDR1 is WSHSY and CDR2 SAAADI. This CDR3 region has 13 residues. The CDR3 DNA reads TGCGCCAGCAGCAGAACAGCAGGAGAGACCCAGTACTTC. This translates into CASSRTAGETQYF.

The chain employs TRBV6-2 or TRBV6-3 and TRBJ2-7, with D perhaps being TRBD1 or TRBD2 (5 bases each). The V end lost 0 bases, the J end lost 6 bases, and 9 bases lay between the germline ends. Germline values: CDR1 MNHEY, CDR2 SVGEGT. CDR3 size: 13 residues. For the CDR3, the DNA is TGTGCCAGCAGTTACTCGGGGGTACGCGAGCAGTACTTC. Protein product: CASSYSGVREQYF.

This clonotype was recorded at least ten times. The chain combines TRBV12-3 or TRBV12-4 with TRBJ2-7; no clear D gene. V gave up 5 bases and J gave up 3 bases, with 14 bases separating them. CDR3 size: 14 residues. CDR3 amino acids: CASSDDMALYEQYF. The CDR3 DNA follows: TGTGCCAGCAGTGACGACATGGCCCTCTACGAGCAGTACTTC.